A single sample gave rise to the 29 T cell receptor beta chains below, sequenced in a study of blood T cell repertoires in COVID-19 (dated by TCRdb to between 2020 and 2021). The library came from the immunoSEQ multiplex PCR assay. Not all clones reach the TCRdb copy of this immuneACCESS table, which keeps in-frame sequences only. Checked studies attribute under half of the gap to unresolved V genes and leave the rest unexplained. This sample is represented by 80,000 to 95,000 clones; approximately 87% of them were singletons. Clones ranked in the top ten supply roughly 15% of the sample. Sequencing was carried out using peripheral blood. These TCRs come from a woman in her 70s with acute or convalescent COVID-19.

This clone was seen once. CDR3 sequence: CASSQDRRTEAFF. CDR3 nucleotide sequence: TGTGCCAGCAGCCAAGACAGGCGCACTGAAGCTTTCTTT. This chain connects TRBV14 to TRBJ1-1; D not resolved. The CDR3 runs 13 residues. Trimming pared 0 bases from V and 4 bases from J, leaving 6 bases between. Germline CDR1 and CDR2: SGHDN and FVKESK.

This chain links TRBV19 with TRBJ1-2; 9 nucleotides align to TRBD1. The J segment lost 2 bases and the V segment lost 1 base, leaving 8 bases of the junction unmatched. The germline V gene has CDR1 LNHDA and CDR2 SQIVND (reference sequence). The CDR3 has 17 amino acids. The chain's CDR3 is CASSIGGPGQGNYGYTF. The CDR3 DNA reads TGTGCCAGTAGTATAGGGGGACCGGGACAGGGAAACTATGGCTACACCTTC.

The chain joins TRBV12-5 to TRBJ1-1, with D perhaps TRBD1 (6 bases). Germline CDR1 LGHNT, CDR2 FRNRAP. The CDR3 is made up of 16 amino acids. The V gene lost 2 bases and the J gene lost 0 bases, with 13 bases spanning the gap. This chain's CDR3 is CASGLFPGELNTEAFF. The CDR3 region has the DNA TGTGCTAGTGGTTTGTTCCCAGGGGAACTGAACACTGAAGCTTTCTTT.

This clone has only a few counts. The rearrangement joins TRBV7-8 to TRBJ2-7; maybe TRBD1 (5 bases). The CDR3 runs to 14 residues. CDR1 is SGHVS, CDR2 FQNEAQ, per germline. CDR3 nucleotide sequence: TGTGGCTCATCCAGGGCATACAACTCCTACGAGCAGTACGTC. Protein sequence: CGSSRAYNSYEQYV.

The gene calls are TRBV6-2 or TRBV6-3 and TRBJ1-2; D may be TRBD1 (5 bases). Germline assignment: CDR1 MNHEY and CDR2 SVGEGT. The CDR3 has 16 residues. Trimming left V 3 bases short and J 6 bases short, with 20 bases between. For the CDR3, the DNA is TGTGCCAGCAGTTATTTGCCCCGACAGACCGGTAATGGCTACACCTTC. Protein product: CASSYLPRQTGNGYTF.

The rearrangement uses TRBV11-2 and TRBJ1-2; no definite D call. Germline CDR1 and CDR2: SGHAT and FQNNGV. The CDR3 runs to 12 residues. Trimming pared 0 bases from V and 8 bases from J, leaving 7 bases between. CDR3 sequence: CASSLDQRGYTF. DNA of the CDR3: TGTGCCAGCAGCTTAGATCAGAGGGGCTACACCTTC.

This rearrangement joins TRBV15 to TRBJ2-4; tentatively, D is TRBD2 (7 bases). CDR3 length equals 14 residues. Germline V gives CDR1 LNHNV, CDR2 YYDKDF (reference sequence). V was shortened by 0 bases and J by 6 bases, with 9 bases between the two germline ends. CDR3 DNA sequence: TGTGCCACCAGCAGAGAGGGGGGGGCAAACATTCAGTACTTC. Its translation: CATSREGGANIQYF.

This chain joins TRBV28 and TRBJ1-1; D is perhaps TRBD1 (5 bases). This CDR3 contains 18 residues. Germline V gene data show CDR1 as MDHEN and CDR2 as SYDVKM. Trimming took 4 bases from V and 1 from J, leaving 22 bases between them. This CDR3 is CASSSPSRALRGNTEAFF. The CDR3 DNA reads as TGTGCCAGCAGTTCTCCGAGTAGGGCCCTAAGGGGGAACACTGAAGCTTTCTTT.

This clone was observed a handful of times. The chain carries TRBV30 and TRBJ2-2; maybe TRBD1 (5 bases). Per germline, CDR1 GTSNPN and CDR2 SVGIG (reference sequence). Deletions cut 2 bases from V and 5 bases from J, with 15 bases between. CDR3 length equals 15 residues. The CDR3 spells CAWSRRGAGTGELFF. Written as DNA, the CDR3 is TGTGCCTGGAGTCGTAGGGGCGCAGGGACCGGGGAGCTGTTTTTT.

The chain recombines TRBV2 with TRBJ2-4, with a weak D call TRBD1 (5 bases). Germline V gene sequence: CDR1 SNHLY, CDR2 FYNNEI. The CDR3 length is 12 residues. V shed 8 bases and J shed 1 base, with 6 bases lying between them. CDR3 nucleotide sequence: TGTGCCAGCGGGGCCGCCAAAAACATTCAGTACTTC. Protein sequence: CASGAAKNIQYF.

This rearrangement joins TRBV5-1 to TRBJ2-5, with TRBD2 matching 7 bases. Germline V gene sequence: CDR1 SGHRS, CDR2 YFSETQ. The CDR3 totals 16 residues. The ends lost 0 bases at V and 0 bases at J; junction bases unmatched: 5. Here the CDR3 reads CASSLAGAGDQETQYF. The CDR3 DNA sequence: TGCGCCAGCAGCTTGGCCGGTGCGGGGGACCAAGAGACCCAGTACTTC. The whole variable domain, remainder taken from reference TRBV5-1 and TRBJ2-5, is KAGVTQTPRYLIKTRGQQVTLSCSPISGHRSVSWYQQTPGQGLQFLFEYFSETQRNKGNFPGRFSGRQFSNSRSEMNVSTLELGDSALYLCASSLAGAGDQETQYFGPGTRLLVL.

The CDR3 here is CASSLQGSPLHF. The CDR3, as DNA: TGCGCCAGCAGCTTGCAGGGGTCACCCCTCCACTTT. The chain carries TRBV5-1 and TRBJ1-6; possible D gene TRBD1, 6 bases. CDR1 is SGHRS and CDR2 is YFSETQ in the germline V gene. Trimming removed 1 base at V and 10 bases at J, with 6 bases between. The CDR3 has 12 amino acids. The full variable domain, in which reference TRBV5-1 and TRBJ1-6 provide the parts outside the CDR3, is KAGVTQTPRYLIKTRGQQVTLSCSPISGHRSVSWYQQTPGQGLQFLFEYFSETQRNKGNFPGRFSGRQFSNSRSEMNVSTLELGDSALYLCASSLQGSPLHFGNGTRLTVT.

This clone was recorded a few times. This chain uses TRBV7-9 with TRBJ2-1, with 7 bases that match TRBD2. Germline CDR1 SEHNR, CDR2 FQNEAQ (reference sequence). The V and J ends lost 6 bases and 5 bases, in that order; junction bases with no gene match: 13. This CDR3 is 16 amino acids long. In DNA, the CDR3 is TGTGCCAGCAGTTACGCGAGGCGGGGGAAAGACAATGAGCAGTTCTTC. This encodes CASSYARRGKDNEQFF.

This chain connects TRBV5-6 to TRBJ1-4; D is possibly TRBD1 (6 bases). This CDR3 contains 17 residues. Germline CDR1 and CDR2: SGHDT and YYEEEE. Trimming left V 3 bases short and J 4 bases short, with 19 bases between. CDR3: CASSSTFTGQGNEKLFF. The CDR3 nucleotides read TGTGCCAGCAGCTCGACCTTCACAGGGCAGGGTAATGAAAAACTGTTTTTT.

The chain is built from TRBV2 and TRBJ1-4; no clear D gene. The germline gives CDR1 SNHLY, CDR2 FYNNEI. CDR3 length: 15 amino acids. Trimming took off 6 bases at V and 5 bases at J, with 16 bases between the two ends. CDR3 coding DNA: TGTGCCAGCAGCCTCGGAGCATTGTCGAATGAAAAACTGTTTTTT. It is translated as CASSLGALSNEKLFF.

The V and J genes are TRBV15 and TRBJ1-2, with D unclear. Per the germline V gene, CDR1 is LNHNV and CDR2 is YYDKDF (reference sequence). V lost 5 bases and J lost 7, with 20 bases in between. This CDR3 is 15 amino acids long. DNA of the CDR3: TGTGCCACCAGCGCACGACGGTCAGCCGGAGCTGGCTACACCTTC. It translates to CATSARRSAGAGYTF. The variable domain in full, with the rest retrieved from reference TRBV15 and TRBJ1-2, is DAMVIQNPRYQVTQFGKPVTLSCSQTLNHNVMYWYQQKSSQAPKLLFHYYDKDFNNEADTPDNFQSRRPNTSFCFLDIRSPGLGDTAMYLCATSARRSAGAGYTFGSGTRLTVV.

This clone was recorded once. The chain employs TRBV28 and TRBJ2-7, with D maybe TRBD2 (6 bases). The V and J ends lost 6 bases and 3 bases respectively, with 18 bases between them. This CDR3 is 15 amino acids long. Germline V lookup: CDR1 MDHEN, CDR2 SYDVKM. The CDR3 nucleotides are TGTGCCAGCAGCCGGGACTCTTATAACCTCTACGAGCAGTACGTC. This sequence encodes CASSRDSYNLYEQYV.

V is TRBV29-1 and J is TRBJ1-2; D ambiguous. The ends were cut back, 4 bases at V and 1 base at J, with 16 bases in the middle. The germline gives CDR1 SQVTM, CDR2 ANQGSEA. This CDR3 has 15 residues. The CDR3 DNA reads as TGCAGCGTTGTCGGCTATGGCAGCGATAACTATGGCTACACCTTC. Translating gives CSVVGYGSDNYGYTF.

The chain carries TRBV3-1 (or the pseudogene TRBV3-2) and TRBJ1-5; no definite D call. V dropped 4 bases and J dropped 4 bases, with 8 bases sitting between them. The CDR3 sequence is 13 residues long. CDR1 and CDR2 from the germline V gene are LGHDT and YNNKEL (reference sequence). The CDR3 DNA sequence: TGTGCCAGCAGCCGAGGGCTTAATCAGCCCCAGCATTTT. Translated, it gives CASSRGLNQPQHF.

CDR3 DNA sequence: TGTGCCAGCAGCCCGGGACAGGGGTCGACGGTCACCGGGGAGCTGTTTTTT. This translates into CASSPGQGSTVTGELFF. This chain connects TRBV3-1 (or the pseudogene TRBV3-2) to TRBJ2-2; 10 bases fit TRBD1. The CDR3 runs to 17 residues. CDR1 and CDR2 from the germline V gene are LGHDT and YNNKEL (reference sequence). The V and J ends lost 4 bases and 4 bases, in that order; junction bases with no gene match: 9.

V gene TRBV19 combines with J gene TRBJ1-1, with TRBD1 as a possible D gene (6 bases). This CDR3 comprises 14 residues. Germline assignment: CDR1 LNHDA and CDR2 SQIVND (reference sequence). V dropped 5 bases and J dropped 1 base, with 11 bases sitting between them. Here the CDR3 DNA reads TGTGCCAGTAGTCCCCGGACAGAGAACACTGAAGCTTTCTTT. Protein product: CASSPRTENTEAFF. Drawing the rest from reference TRBV19 and TRBJ1-1, the complete variable domain is DGGITQSPKYLFRKEGQNVTLSCEQNLNHDAMYWYRQDPGQGLRLIYYSQIVNDFQKGDIAEGYSVSREKKESFPLTVTSAQKNPTAFYLCASSPRTENTEAFFGQGTRLTVV.

J is TRBJ2-7 and V is TRBV15; 13 positions agree with TRBD2. This CDR3 region has 14 residues. In germline, CDR1 is LNHNV, CDR2 YYDKDF (reference sequence). V lost 6 bases to trimming and J lost 5 bases; unmatched junction nucleotides: 4. CDR3 bases: TGTGCCACCAGTACTGGACTAGCGGGGGACGAGCAGTACGTC. This gives the protein CATSTGLAGDEQYV.

This clone was counted once. The V call is TRBV5-1, the J call TRBJ2-5, with a possible D match to TRBD1 (5 bases). The CDR3 contains 18 residues. V gave up 0 bases and J gave up 0 bases, with 18 bases separating them. CDR1 is SGHRS and CDR2 is YFSETQ in the germline V gene. As DNA, the CDR3 is TGCGCCAGCAGCTTGGAGAGCGCTTTTGGACACCACCAAGAGACCCAGTACTTC. It is translated as CASSLESAFGHHQETQYF.

J is TRBJ2-5 and V is TRBV2; 9 nucleotides line up with TRBD2. Germline CDR1 and CDR2: SNHLY and FYNNEI. With V trimmed by 6 bases and J by 6 bases, 14 bases remained unmatched. The length of the CDR3 is 16 residues. This chain's CDR3 is CASSGYMTSGRQTQYF. The CDR3 DNA reads as TGTGCCAGCAGCGGCTATATGACTAGCGGTCGACAGACCCAGTACTTC.

In this sample, this clone turned up once. Written as DNA, the CDR3 is TGTGCAAGTCGCCTACCCGGGATCTCGAACACCGGGGAGCTGTTTTTT. Protein sequence: CASRLPGISNTGELFF. The genes are TRBV12-2 and TRBJ2-2; the DNA was not compared with TRBD2, the D call given in the table. TRBV12-2 is a pseudogene segment. CDR3 length: 16 amino acids.

The rearrangement joins TRBV5-4 to TRBJ2-2, with 9 bases lining up with TRBD1. V shed 4 bases and J 6 bases; nucleotides not matched to a gene: 4. The CDR3 length is 14 residues. The germline CDR1 and CDR2 sequences are SGHNT and YYREEE (reference sequence). The CDR3 loop reads CASSRTGDPGELFF. The CDR3 region has the DNA TGTGCCAGCAGCCGGACAGGGGATCCCGGGGAGCTGTTTTTT.

The rearrangement links TRBV7-8 to TRBJ2-3, with 14 bases matching TRBD2. This CDR3 has 16 amino acids. V lost 4 bases to trimming and J lost 6 bases; unmatched junction nucleotides: 6. Germline CDR1 reads SGHVS; CDR2 reads FQNEAQ. In DNA form, the CDR3 reads TGTGCCAGCAGCTGGGGACTAGCGGGAGTCCCCGATACGCAGTATTTT. This sequence encodes CASSWGLAGVPDTQYF.

CDR3: CASSLLSSGSHVEQFF. CDR3 coding DNA: TGTGCCAGCAGTCTATTATCTAGCGGGAGCCATGTTGAGCAGTTCTTC. The genes are TRBV7-7 and TRBJ2-1, with 10 bases lining up with TRBD2. Germline V CDR1 and CDR2: SSHAT, FNYEAQ (reference sequence). Trimming cost V 6 bases and J 9 bases; bases outside gene matches: 14. The CDR3 consists of 16 residues. Full variable domain (rest looked up from reference TRBV7-7 and TRBJ2-1): GAGVSQSPRYKVTKRGQDVTLRCDPISSHATLYWYQQALGQGPEFLTYFNYEAQPDKSGLPSDRFSAERPEGSISTLTIQRTEQRDSAMYRCASSLLSSGSHVEQFFGPGTRLTVL.

CDR3 region: CASNPGSFYGYTF. In nucleotides, the CDR3 is TGTGCCAGCAATCCAGGCTCCTTCTATGGCTACACCTTC. This chain connects TRBV11-2 to TRBJ1-2, with D uncertain. The CDR3 loop spans 13 amino acids. V was trimmed by 7 bases and J by 4 bases, leaving 13 bases between them. Per germline, CDR1 SGHAT and CDR2 FQNNGV.